These T cell receptor beta chains were read from a single sample in a study of T cell responses to AZD1222 COVID-19 vaccine. Sequenced by immunoSEQ multiplex PCR; TCRdb stores in-frame clones only, minus some. The sample lists fewer than 200,000 clones; around 89% were seen once. This specimen consisted of peripheral blood, obtained 28 days after the second AZD1222 dose. The receptors were sampled from an adult who received the AZD1222 COVID-19 vaccine. CDR3s include the opening cysteine and the closing phenylalanine or tryptophan. A D gene is named only where the DNA matches it firmly. Where a row states a size, it is once, few, many or the class of an expanded clone; other rows omit it.

d_call	v_call	j_call	clone_size	cdr3_nt	cdr3_aa
TRBD1	TRBV20-1	TRBJ1-5	-	TGCAGTGCTAGTGACAGGGAGAGTCAGCCCCAGCATTTT	CSASDRESQPQHF
TRBD2	TRBV5-6	TRBJ2-1	-	TGTGCCAGCAGCTTCTCGGGGGGGAGCACCCTAAAATTCTTC	CASSFSGGSTLKFF
-	TRBV25-1	TRBJ1-1	-	TGTGCCAGCAGGGCAGGAGGCACTGAAGCTTTCTTT	CASRAGGTEAFF
-	TRBV30	TRBJ1-1	-	TGTGCCTGGATTGGCGAGCTTGAAGCTTTCTTT	CAWIGELEAFF
-	TRBV6-5	TRBJ1-2	-	TGTGCCAGCAGTTACCGCAGGGACAACTATGGCTACACCTTC	CASSYRRDNYGYTF
-	TRBV7-6	TRBJ2-7	-	TGTGCCAGCAGCTTAGGTCCGGCCTCGGCCGGAGAGCAGTACTTC	CASSLGPASAGEQYF
-	TRBV2	TRBJ2-6	-	TGTGCCAGCAGCACGGACGGCGGGGCCAACGTCCTGACTTTC	CASSTDGGANVLTF
TRBD1	TRBV6-6	TRBJ1-6	-	TGTGCCAGCAGTCCAGACAGGGGCAATTCACCCCTCCACTTT	CASSPDRGNSPLHF
-	TRBV30	TRBJ2-2	-	TGTGCCTGGTTAACCTCCAGGGGCCTATGGGAGGGAACCGGGGAGCTGTTTTTT	CAWLTSRGLWEGTGELFF
-	TRBV5-4	TRBJ1-2	-	TGTGCCAGCAGGTTTATGCAGGGCGGCTACACCTTC	CASRFMQGGYTF
-	TRBV6-5	TRBJ1-5	-	TGTGCCAGCAGTTACGGGCCCGGTCAGCCCCAGCATTTT	CASSYGPGQPQHF
TRBD1	TRBV6-1	TRBJ1-2	once	TGTGCCAGCAGTGAAGCCGGGACAGGGGACTATGGCTACACCTTC	CASSEAGTGDYGYTF
TRBD1	TRBV7-3	TRBJ1-1	-	TGTGCCAGCAGCTTAACGACAGGGGTCACTGAAGCTTTCTTT	CASSLTTGVTEAFF
-	TRBV3-1/TRBV3-2	TRBJ1-6	-	TGTGCCAGCAGCCAAGGGGGATTGCATTCACCCCTCCACTTT	CASSQGGLHSPLHF
-	TRBV19	TRBJ1-1	-	TGTGCCAGTAGTACCCGACCAGTAGAACAGCTGAACACTGAAGCTTTCTTT	CASSTRPVEQLNTEAFF
-	TRBV6-5	TRBJ1-4	-	TGTGCCAGCAGTTACTCGGGGCCAGCTAATGAAAAACTGTTTTTT	CASSYSGPANEKLFF
-	TRBV6-6	TRBJ1-2	-	TGTGCCGTGGGCTCCGACAGGCTGCCTGGCTACACCTTC	CAVGSDRLPGYTF
-	TRBV27	TRBJ2-7	-	TGTGCCAGCAGTTTGGGCAGCGCGAGCTCCTACGAGCAGTACTTC	CASSLGSASSYEQYF
-	TRBV29-1	TRBJ1-2	-	TGCAGCGTGGGACGGCCAGCTAACTATGGCTACACCTTC	CSVGRPANYGYTF
TRBD1	TRBV19	TRBJ1-1	-	TGTGCCAGTAGTACCCAGGGGGGGTGGACTGAAGCTTTCTTT	CASSTQGGWTEAFF
-	TRBV6-2/TRBV6-3	TRBJ1-5	-	TGTGCCAGCAGTTACGGAGGGGGGAACCAGCCCCAGCATTTT	CASSYGGGNQPQHF
-	TRBV19	TRBJ1-6	-	TGTGCCAGTAGTTTTGGGGACCTCTCCTATAATTCACCCCTCCACTTT	CASSFGDLSYNSPLHF
-	TRBV19	TRBJ1-2	-	TGTGCCAGTAGTGTTGGGGGAACTTATGGCTACACCTTC	CASSVGGTYGYTF
-	TRBV11-3	TRBJ2-2	-	TGTGCCAGCAGCCCTTGGACCGGGGAGCTGTTTTTT	CASSPWTGELFF
-	TRBV12-5	TRBJ1-3	-	TGTGCTAGTGGTTTGGTACGGATTGAGGACACCATATATTTT	CASGLVRIEDTIYF
-	TRBV5-1	TRBJ1-1	few	TGCGCCAGCAGCTTGTGGGCAGCGAACACTGAAGCTTTCTTT	CASSLWAANTEAFF
-	TRBV6-6	TRBJ2-5	-	TGTGCCAGCAGTTACTCTCGAGAGACCCAGTACTTC	CASSYSRETQYF
TRBD1	TRBV4-3	TRBJ1-2	-	TGCGCCAGCAGCCAACCTGAGACAGGGTTCTATGGCTACACCTTC	CASSQPETGFYGYTF